A single sample gave rise to the 27 T cell receptor beta chains below, sequenced in a study of technical replicates of blood from a handful of donors (dated 2017 in TCRdb). The method was the immunoSEQ multiplex PCR assay. TCRdb mirrors the immuneACCESS table, restricted to in-frame sequences. Some clones are absent from its copies; in checked studies, under half trace to an unresolved V gene, and the reason for the others is unknown. This sample comprises tens of thousands of clones, roughly 94% of them detected only once. Of the sample, 0.38% falls within the top ten clones. Sequences were obtained from T cells isolated from PBMCs. The source of these receptors is a human donor in good health.

The V and J genes are TRBV6-1 and TRBJ2-3; 10 bases fit TRBD1. The CDR3 runs to 18 residues. After removal of 2 bases from V and 1 base from J, the junction contained 9 bases not matched to a gene. Per the germline V gene, CDR1 is MNHNS and CDR2 is SASEGT. The CDR3: CASSETSAGTGGTDTQYF. CDR3 DNA sequence: TGTGCCAGCAGTGAAACTTCGGCCGGGACAGGGGGCACAGATACGCAGTATTTT.

The chain links TRBV25-1 to TRBJ2-1; 8 nucleotides line up with TRBD2. CDR3 length equals 15 residues. Germline-derived CDR1 and CDR2 are MGHDK and SYGVNS. J was trimmed by 7 bases and V by 8 bases; bases with no gene match: 13. In DNA, the CDR3 is TGTGCCAGCGGGTTCGGCGGGAGGCCCCTAAATGAGCAGTTCTTC. Residues: CASGFGGRPLNEQFF.

The chain links TRBV25-1 to TRBJ2-7, with D perhaps TRBD2 (5 bases). CDR3 length equals 13 residues. The germline V gene encodes CDR1 MGHDK and CDR2 SYGVNS. V was shortened by 0 bases and J by 12 bases, with 15 bases between the two germline ends. The CDR3 DNA sequence: TGTGCCAGCAGTGAATATGAGGGAACGGGAATGTACTTC. Translated, it gives CASSEYEGTGMYF.

The V and J genes are TRBV7-9 and TRBJ2-7; no definite D call. CDR3 length: 14 residues. Trimming removed 2 bases from V and 6 bases from J, with 14 bases in between. Germline lookup yields CDR1 SEHNR and CDR2 FQNEAQ (reference sequence). The CDR3 here is CASSLMGSSAEQYF. Here the CDR3 DNA reads TGTGCCAGCAGCTTAATGGGCTCATCCGCCGAGCAGTACTTC.

The chain links TRBV30 to TRBJ2-7; 9 bases align to TRBD2. The CDR3 has 13 amino acids. Trimming removed 0 bases from V and 3 bases from J; junction bases left unmatched: 0. Germline CDR1 and CDR2: GTSNPN and SVGIG (reference sequence). CDR3 sequence reads: CAWSVAGGYEQYF. In DNA, the CDR3 is TGTGCCTGGAGTGTAGCGGGAGGCTACGAGCAGTACTTC.

This chain uses TRBV29-1 with TRBJ1-1, with D perhaps matching TRBD1 (5 bases). The length of the CDR3 is 13 residues. Germline assignment: CDR1 SQVTM and CDR2 ANQGSEA. V lost 3 bases and J lost 1, with 9 bases in between. The CDR3 loop reads CSVDLGGNTEAFF. CDR3 in DNA: TGCAGCGTTGATCTGGGGGGGAACACTGAAGCTTTCTTT.

The genes are TRBV6-1 and TRBJ2-1; the D is unclear. The CDR3 has 14 residues. Germline-derived CDR1 and CDR2 are MNHNS and SASEGT. V was clipped by 7 bases and J by 7 bases, with 17 bases between them. The CDR3 coding sequence is TGTGCCAGCAAGCCAGGCCGCTTTTTAAATGAGCAGTTCTTC. As protein: CASKPGRFLNEQFF.

The V gene is TRBV4-2, the J gene TRBJ2-7, with 10 positions matching TRBD1. This CDR3 is 14 amino acids long. After removal of 2 bases from V and 3 bases from J, the junction contained 1 base not matched to a gene. CDR1 is LGHNA and CDR2 is YNFKEQ in the germline V gene. CDR3 coding DNA: TGTGCCAGCAGCCAAAGGACAGGGGGCTACGAGCAGTACTTC. Translated: CASSQRTGGYEQYF.

The table lists this clone with a count of one. The V and J genes are TRBV6-1 and TRBJ2-5; TRBD2 matches 10 bases. CDR1 is MNHNS, CDR2 SASEGT, per germline. The V segment lost 2 bases and the J segment 4 bases; nucleotides outside the gene matches: 4. The CDR3 loop spans 15 amino acids. CDR3 loop: CASSEFTSGVETQYF. CDR3 sequence (DNA): TGTGCCAGCAGTGAATTCACTAGCGGGGTAGAGACCCAGTACTTC.

The chain carries TRBV7-9 and TRBJ2-5; 9 nucleotides agree with TRBD1. The CDR3 totals 13 residues. Germline V gives CDR1 SEHNR, CDR2 FQNEAQ (reference sequence). J gave up 7 bases and V 5 bases, and 5 bases lay outside the gene matches. CDR3 coding DNA: TGTGCCAGCAGCATGCGACAGGGGGGGACCCAGTACTTC. Its translation: CASSMRQGGTQYF.

V is TRBV5-1 and J is TRBJ2-7, with a weak D call TRBD2 (5 bases). This CDR3 comprises 13 residues. V lost 4 bases and J lost 2, with 10 bases in between. Germline lookup yields CDR1 SGHRS and CDR2 YFSETQ. CDR3 sequence (DNA): TGCGCCAGCAGCCCCCGGGAAACCTACGAGCAGTACTTC. Amino acid sequence: CASSPRETYEQYF.

The sample holds one count of this clone. This chain connects TRBV10-3 to TRBJ1-2; a possible D gene is TRBD1 (5 bases). V gave up 10 bases and J gave up 0 bases, with 12 bases separating them. CDR3 length equals 13 residues. Germline V gene data show CDR1 as ENHRY and CDR2 as SYGVKD. The CDR3 coding sequence is TGTGCCACCGATGGGGGGGCTAACTATGGCTACACCTTC. Protein: CATDGGANYGYTF.

The rearrangement joins TRBV7-2 to TRBJ1-4; TRBD1 matches at 8 bases. The CDR3 length is 14 residues. V shed 2 bases, J shed 5 bases, and the junction held 1 base outside the gene matches. Germline V gene lookup returns CDR1 SGHTA and CDR2 FQGNSA. Here the CDR3 reads CASSLRQGNEKLFF. The CDR3 DNA reads as TGTGCCAGCAGCTTAAGACAGGGGAATGAAAAACTGTTTTTT.

V usage is TRBV27 and J usage is TRBJ2-2; 9 bases are shared with TRBD1. The CDR3 has 15 amino acids. With V trimmed by 2 bases and J by 4 bases, 2 bases remained unmatched. In germline, CDR1 is MNHEY, CDR2 SMNVEV (reference sequence). CDR3 nucleotide sequence: TGTGCCAGCAGTTTAGGGACAGGGTTCACCGGGGAGCTGTTTTTT. As protein: CASSLGTGFTGELFF.

This clone was recorded once. The chain links TRBV4-1 to TRBJ2-6, with 8 bases identical to TRBD2. Trimming cost V 1 base and J 3 bases; bases outside gene matches: 2. This CDR3 is built from 16 residues. Germline CDR1 MGHRA, CDR2 YSYEKL. The CDR3 bases are TGCGCCAGCAGCCAAGTTGCGGGGGGTGGGGCCAACGTCCTGACTTTC. It is translated as CASSQVAGGGANVLTF.

The chain recombines TRBV5-6 with TRBJ2-7, with D tentatively TRBD1 (5 bases). CDR3 length: 15 residues. CDR1 and CDR2 (germline): SGHDT, YYEEEE. V was pared by 3 bases and J by 3 bases, with 16 bases between. The chain's CDR3 is CASSYLGTGYYEQYF. The CDR3 nucleotides are TGTGCCAGCAGCTACCTAGGTACAGGTTACTACGAGCAGTACTTC.

This sequence joins TRBV28 and TRBJ2-1; 8 positions match TRBD2. Germline trimming cut 3 bases from V and 8 bases from J; bases unmatched to any gene: 6. Germline V gene data show CDR1 as MDHEN and CDR2 as SYDVKM. The CDR3 extends over 14 amino acids. CDR3: CASSFLAGRHEQFF. The CDR3 DNA sequence: TGTGCCAGCAGTTTCCTAGCGGGCCGTCATGAGCAGTTCTTC. Full variable domain (rest looked up from reference TRBV28 and TRBJ2-1): DVKVTQSSRYLVKRTGEKVFLECVQDMDHENMFWYRQDPGLGLRLIYFSYDVKMKEKGDIPEGYSVSREKKERFSLILESASTNQTSMYLCASSFLAGRHEQFFGPGTRLTVL.

J is TRBJ1-2 and V is TRBV6-1; 8 positions match TRBD1. The CDR3 contains 13 residues. V was clipped by 7 bases and J by 3 bases; unmatched bases: 4. Germline CDR1 MNHNS, CDR2 SASEGT. This chain's CDR3 is CASTKDRDYGYTF. For the CDR3, the DNA is TGTGCCAGCACTAAGGACAGGGACTATGGCTACACCTTC.

The J gene is TRBJ2-5, the V gene TRBV10-3; 13 bases are shared with TRBD2. CDR3 length: 18 residues. Germline V CDR1 and CDR2: ENHRY, SYGVKD. The trim removed 2 bases at V and 6 bases at J, leaving 12 bases unmatched. In DNA, the CDR3 is TGTGCCATCAGTGAGACTAGCGGGAGGGCCATGGGTTCGAAGACCCAGTACTTC. This codes for CAISETSGRAMGSKTQYF.

The chain couples TRBV10-3 to TRBJ2-7; 9 nucleotides align to TRBD2. The junction had 8 bases not matched to a gene; V was cut back by 6 bases and J by 5 bases. This CDR3 is 14 amino acids long. Germline CDR1 ENHRY, CDR2 SYGVKD. CDR3 coding DNA: TGTGCCATCAGCGCTAGCGGGACCCTGGACGAGCAGTACTTC. It specifies CAISASGTLDEQYF.

This chain joins TRBV7-6 and TRBJ2-2; 12 bases fit TRBD2. J lost 5 bases, V lost 6 bases, and 7 bases had no gene match. Germline CDR1 reads SGHVS; CDR2 reads FNYEAQ. The CDR3 has 16 residues. The CDR3 loop reads CASSLRLAGETGELFF. CDR3 DNA sequence: TGTGCCAGCAGTCTGAGACTAGCGGGAGAAACCGGGGAGCTGTTTTTT.

This clone was seen a single time. The J gene is TRBJ2-1, the V gene TRBV7-2; 10 positions agree with TRBD2. Trimming cost V 2 bases and J 2 bases; bases outside gene matches: 6. The CDR3 totals 17 residues. Germline loops: CDR1 SGHTA, CDR2 FQGNSA. The CDR3 bases are TGTGCCAGCAGCTTAAATCCCCTAGCGGGAGCCTACAATGAGCAGTTCTTC. This codes for CASSLNPLAGAYNEQFF.

This clone was detected only a few times. The chain has TRBV25-1 and TRBJ2-1, with D possibly TRBD2 on 6 matching bases. The CDR3 has 15 residues. The ends were cut back, 2 bases at V and 5 bases at J, with 13 bases in the middle. CDR1 is MGHDK, CDR2 SYGVNS, per germline. CDR3 sequence reads: CASSEPGLVNNEQFF. The CDR3 region has the DNA TGTGCCAGCAGTGAACCGGGACTCGTAAACAATGAGCAGTTCTTC.

This clone was picked up one time. The chain is built from TRBV29-1 and TRBJ1-1, with D unresolved. The CDR3 has 13 amino acids. The V end was cut by 6 bases, the J end by 0 bases, with 11 bases between. The V gene's germline CDR1 is SQVTM and CDR2 ANQGSEA. As DNA, the CDR3 is TGCAGCGTGGGCGCAGGATTGAACACTGAAGCTTTCTTT. Encoded protein: CSVGAGLNTEAFF.

The chain links TRBV27 to TRBJ1-1, with unresolved D. With 7 bases removed from V and 3 bases from J, the gap between germline ends came to 15 bases. CDR1 is MNHEY, CDR2 SMNVEV, per germline (reference sequence). The CDR3 runs 14 residues. CDR3 DNA: TGTGCCAGCAACTTCCGACGGGGTTACACTGAAGCTTTCTTT. Amino acids: CASNFRRGYTEAFF.

J is TRBJ2-5 and V is TRBV11-3; 7 bases line up with TRBD2. Germline V CDR1 and CDR2: SGHNT, YENEEA. The CDR3 runs to 15 residues. The V segment lost 5 bases and the J segment 2 bases; nucleotides outside the gene matches: 8. The CDR3 nucleotides are TGTGCCAGCAGCATAAGACTAGCAGCTCAAGAGACCCAGTACTTC. It encodes CASSIRLAAQETQYF.

The chain combines TRBV10-3 with TRBJ2-3; TRBD2 agrees at 10 bases. The germline V gene encodes CDR1 ENHRY and CDR2 SYGVKD. This CDR3 is built from 14 residues. The trim removed 6 bases at V and 0 bases at J, leaving 0 bases unmatched. In DNA form, the CDR3 reads TGTGCCATCAGGACTAGCGGGAGCACAGATACGCAGTATTTT. Its translation is CAIRTSGSTDTQYF.